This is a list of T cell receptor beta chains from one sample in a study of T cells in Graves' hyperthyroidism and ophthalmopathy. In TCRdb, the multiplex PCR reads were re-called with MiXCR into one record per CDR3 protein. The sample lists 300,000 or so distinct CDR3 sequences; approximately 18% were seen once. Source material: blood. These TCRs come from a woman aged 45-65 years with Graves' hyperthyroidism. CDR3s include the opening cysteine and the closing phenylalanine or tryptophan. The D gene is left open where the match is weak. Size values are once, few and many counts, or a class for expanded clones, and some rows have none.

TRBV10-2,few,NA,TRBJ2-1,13,CASTEGGFNEQFF,TGCGCCAGCACAGAGGGGGGGTTCAATGAGCAGTTCTTC
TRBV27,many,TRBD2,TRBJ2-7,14,CASRIAGGPGEQYF,TGTGCCAGCAGAATAGCGGGAGGGCCAGGCGAGCAGTACTTC
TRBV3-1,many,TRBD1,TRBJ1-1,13,CASSQTGDTEAFF,TGTGCCAGCAGCCAGACAGGGGACACTGAAGCTTTCTTT
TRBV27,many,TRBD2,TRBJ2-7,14,CASSSLLRGTEQYF,TGTGCCAGCAGTTCATTATTGCGGGGGACCGAGCAGTACTTC
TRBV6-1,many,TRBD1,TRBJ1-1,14,CASSPGDRYTEAFF,TGTGCCAGCAGCCCCGGGGACAGATACACTGAAGCTTTCTTT
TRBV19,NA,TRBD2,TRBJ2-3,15,CASSHTSGAVDTQYF,TGTGCCAGTAGCCACACTAGCGGGGCTGTGGATACGCAGTATTTT
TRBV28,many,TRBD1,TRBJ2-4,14,CASSTGGAGNIQYF,TGTGCCAGCAGTACAGGGGGCGCGGGAAACATTCAGTACTTC
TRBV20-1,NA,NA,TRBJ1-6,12,CSARDSNSPLHF,TGCAGTGCTAGAGATAGCAATTCACCCCTCCACTTT
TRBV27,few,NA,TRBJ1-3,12,CASRGQGNTIYF,TGTGCCAGCAGGGGGCAAGGAAACACCATATATTTT
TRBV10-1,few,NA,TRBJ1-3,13,CASSEWASGDLYF,TGCGCCAGCAGTGAGTGGGCTAGCGGGGACTTATATTTT
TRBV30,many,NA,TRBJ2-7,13,CAWSVSGGYEQYF,TGTGCCTGGAGTGTGAGTGGGGGCTACGAGCAGTACTTC
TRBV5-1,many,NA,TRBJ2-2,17,CASSLTLREENTGELFF,TGCGCCAGCAGCTTGACTTTACGGGAAGAGAACACCGGGGAGCTGTTTTTT
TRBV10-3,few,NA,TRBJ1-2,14,CAISEKAGIYGYTF,TGTGCCATCAGTGAAAAGGCAGGGATCTATGGCTACACCTTC
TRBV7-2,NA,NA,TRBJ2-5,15,CASSFAIRSQETQYF,TGTGCCAGCAGCTTTGCGATTAGATCCCAAGAGACCCAGTACTTC
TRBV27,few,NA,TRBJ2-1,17,CASSPGLYESSYNEQFF,TGTGCCAGCAGTCCTGGACTATACGAAAGCTCCTACAATGAGCAGTTCTTC
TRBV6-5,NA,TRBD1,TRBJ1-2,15,CASSYQTGGDYGYTF,TGTGCCAGCAGTTACCAGACAGGGGGCGACTATGGCTACACCTTC
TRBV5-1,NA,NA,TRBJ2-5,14,CASSPRLRQETQYF,TGCGCCAGCAGCCCGCGACTAAGACAAGAGACCCAGTACTTC
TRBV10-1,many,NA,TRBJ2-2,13,CASSESLVGELFF,TGCGCCAGCAGTGAATCTCTTGTCGGGGAGCTGTTTTTT
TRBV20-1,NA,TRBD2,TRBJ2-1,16,CSAVAGTSGGADEQFF,TGCAGTGCAGTTGCAGGGACTAGCGGGGGGGCAGATGAGCAGTTCTTC
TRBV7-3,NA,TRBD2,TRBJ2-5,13,CASSRGNSETQYF,TGTGCCAGCTCGCGGGGGAATAGTGAGACCCAGTACTTC
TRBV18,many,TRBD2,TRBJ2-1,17,CASSPPGLAGIWNEQFF,TGTGCCAGCTCACCACCAGGGCTAGCGGGGATCTGGAATGAGCAGTTCTTC
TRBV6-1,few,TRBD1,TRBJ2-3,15,CASRGGQGATDTQYF,TGTGCCAGCAGGGGAGGACAGGGCGCCACAGATACGCAGTATTTT
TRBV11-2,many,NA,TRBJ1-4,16,CASSLDAGLRNEKLFF,TGTGCCAGCAGCTTAGACGCGGGACTGAGGAATGAAAAACTGTTTTTT
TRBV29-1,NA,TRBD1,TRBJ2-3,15,CSVTGVAPSTDTQYF,TGCAGCGTTACAGGGGTTGCTCCTAGCACAGATACGCAGTATTTT
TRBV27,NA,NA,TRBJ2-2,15,CASSLGGLNTGELFF,TGTGCCAGCAGCTTAGGGGGACTTAACACCGGGGAGCTGTTTTTT
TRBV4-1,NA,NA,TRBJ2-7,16,CARRTEGVPRSYEQYF,TGCGCCAGGAGAACCGAAGGGGTCCCACGCTCCTACGAGCAGTACTTC
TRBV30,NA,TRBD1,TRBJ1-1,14,CAWSLGTGGAEAFF,TGTGCCTGGAGCTTAGGGACAGGGGGGGCTGAAGCTTTCTTT
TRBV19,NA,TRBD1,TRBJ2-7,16,CASRADPGQGLHEQYF,TGTGCCAGTAGAGCAGACCCGGGACAGGGCCTCCACGAGCAGTACTTC
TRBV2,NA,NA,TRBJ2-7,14,CASRKSGVGYEQYF,TGTGCCAGCAGAAAGTCAGGGGTTGGCTACGAGCAGTACTTC